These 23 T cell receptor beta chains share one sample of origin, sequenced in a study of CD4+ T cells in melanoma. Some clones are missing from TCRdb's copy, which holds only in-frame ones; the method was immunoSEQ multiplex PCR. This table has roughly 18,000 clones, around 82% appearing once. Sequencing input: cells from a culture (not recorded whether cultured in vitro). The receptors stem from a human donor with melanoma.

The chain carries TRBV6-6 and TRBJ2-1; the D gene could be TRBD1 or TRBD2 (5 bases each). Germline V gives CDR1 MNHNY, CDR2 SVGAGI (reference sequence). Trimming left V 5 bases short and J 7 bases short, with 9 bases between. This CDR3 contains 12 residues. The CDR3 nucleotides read TGTGCCAGCAGTAGGGACCGTAATGAGCAGTTCTTC. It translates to CASSRDRNEQFF.

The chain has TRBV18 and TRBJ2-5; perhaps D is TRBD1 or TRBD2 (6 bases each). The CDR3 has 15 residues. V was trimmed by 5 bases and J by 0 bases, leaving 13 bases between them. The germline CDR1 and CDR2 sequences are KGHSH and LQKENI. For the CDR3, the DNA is TGTGCCAGCTCAAGGAGGAGGGGGTACCAAGAGACCCAGTACTTC. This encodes CASSRRRGYQETQYF.

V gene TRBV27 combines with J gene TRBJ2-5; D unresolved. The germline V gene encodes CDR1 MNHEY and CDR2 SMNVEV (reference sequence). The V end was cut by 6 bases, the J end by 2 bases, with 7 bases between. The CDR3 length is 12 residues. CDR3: CASRGLQETQYF. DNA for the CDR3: TGTGCCAGCAGGGGCCTGCAAGAGACCCAGTACTTC.

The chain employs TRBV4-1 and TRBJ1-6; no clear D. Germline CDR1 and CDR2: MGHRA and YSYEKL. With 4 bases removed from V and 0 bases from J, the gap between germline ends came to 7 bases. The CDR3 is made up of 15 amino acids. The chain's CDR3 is CASSPSSSYNSPLHF. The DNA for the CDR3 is TGCGCCAGCAGCCCTAGCAGCTCCTATAATTCACCCCTCCACTTT.

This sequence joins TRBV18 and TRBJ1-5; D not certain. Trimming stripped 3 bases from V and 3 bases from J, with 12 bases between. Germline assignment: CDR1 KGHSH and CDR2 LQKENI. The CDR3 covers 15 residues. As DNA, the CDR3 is TGTGCCAGCTCACCTACCACACAGACCAATCAGCCCCAGCATTTT. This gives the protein CASSPTTQTNQPQHF.

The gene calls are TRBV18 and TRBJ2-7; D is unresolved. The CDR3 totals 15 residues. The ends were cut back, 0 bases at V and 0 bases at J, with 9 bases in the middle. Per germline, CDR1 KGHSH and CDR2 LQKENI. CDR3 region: CASSPPGSVSYEQYF. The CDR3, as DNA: TGTGCCAGCTCACCACCGGGATCGGTCTCCTACGAGCAGTACTTC.

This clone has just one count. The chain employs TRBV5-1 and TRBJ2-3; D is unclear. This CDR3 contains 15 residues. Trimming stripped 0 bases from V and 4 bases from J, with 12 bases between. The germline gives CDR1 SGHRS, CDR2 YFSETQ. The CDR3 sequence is CASSLEPMTPDTQYF. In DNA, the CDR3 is TGCGCCAGCAGCTTGGAACCGATGACTCCAGATACGCAGTATTTT.

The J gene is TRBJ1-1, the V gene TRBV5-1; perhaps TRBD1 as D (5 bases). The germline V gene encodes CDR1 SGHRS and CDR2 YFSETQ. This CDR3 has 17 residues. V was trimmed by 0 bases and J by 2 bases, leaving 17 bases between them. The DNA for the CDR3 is TGCGCCAGCAGCTTGGGGGGGACCGGCAGACTTAACACTGAAGCTTTCTTT. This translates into CASSLGGTGRLNTEAFF.

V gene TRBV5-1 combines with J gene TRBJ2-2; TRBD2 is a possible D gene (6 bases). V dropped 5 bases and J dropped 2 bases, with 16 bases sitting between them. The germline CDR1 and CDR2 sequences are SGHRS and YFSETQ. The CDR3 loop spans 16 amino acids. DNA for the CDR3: TGCGCCAGCAGTCACTTCTCCGGGGGAAACACCGGGGAGCTGTTTTTT. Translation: CASSHFSGGNTGELFF.

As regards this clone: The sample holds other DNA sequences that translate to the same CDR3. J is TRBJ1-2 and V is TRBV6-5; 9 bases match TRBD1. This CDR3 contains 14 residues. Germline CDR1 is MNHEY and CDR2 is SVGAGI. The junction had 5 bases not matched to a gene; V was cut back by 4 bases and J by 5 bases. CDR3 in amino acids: CASSSTGQGYGYTF. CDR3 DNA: TGTGCCAGCAGTTCTACGGGACAGGGTTATGGCTACACCTTC.

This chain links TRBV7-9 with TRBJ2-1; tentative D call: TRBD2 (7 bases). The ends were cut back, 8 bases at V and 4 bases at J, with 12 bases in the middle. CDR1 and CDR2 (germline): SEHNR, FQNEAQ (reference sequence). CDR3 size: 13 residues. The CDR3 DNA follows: TGTGCCAGCGAGGGGGGGGCTTACAATGAGCAGTTCTTC. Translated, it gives CASEGGAYNEQFF.

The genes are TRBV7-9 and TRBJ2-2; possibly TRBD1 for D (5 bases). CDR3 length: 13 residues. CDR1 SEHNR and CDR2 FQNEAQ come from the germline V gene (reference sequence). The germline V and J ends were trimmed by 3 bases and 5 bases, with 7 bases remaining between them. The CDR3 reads CASSLQGTGELFF. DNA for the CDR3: TGTGCCAGCAGCTTGCAGGGAACCGGGGAGCTGTTTTTT.

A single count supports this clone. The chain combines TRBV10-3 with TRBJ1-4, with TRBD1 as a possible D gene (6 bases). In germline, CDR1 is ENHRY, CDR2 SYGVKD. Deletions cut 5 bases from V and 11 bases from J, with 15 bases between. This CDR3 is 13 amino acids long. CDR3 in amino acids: CAISPDRSNKLFF. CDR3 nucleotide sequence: TGTGCCATCAGTCCAGACAGGAGCAATAAACTGTTTTTT.

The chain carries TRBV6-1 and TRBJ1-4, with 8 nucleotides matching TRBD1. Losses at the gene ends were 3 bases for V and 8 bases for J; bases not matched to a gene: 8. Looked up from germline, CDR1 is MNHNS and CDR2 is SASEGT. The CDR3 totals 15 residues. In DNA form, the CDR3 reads TGTGCCAGCAGTGATTTGGACAGGGAAGACGAAAAACTGTTTTTT. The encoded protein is CASSDLDREDEKLFF.

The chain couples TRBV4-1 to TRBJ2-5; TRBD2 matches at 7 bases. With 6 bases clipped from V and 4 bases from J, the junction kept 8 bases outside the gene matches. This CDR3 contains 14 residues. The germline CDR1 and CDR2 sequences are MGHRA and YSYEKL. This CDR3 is CASSGGEEGETQYF. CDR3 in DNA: TGCGCCAGCAGTGGGGGGGAGGAGGGAGAGACCCAGTACTTC.

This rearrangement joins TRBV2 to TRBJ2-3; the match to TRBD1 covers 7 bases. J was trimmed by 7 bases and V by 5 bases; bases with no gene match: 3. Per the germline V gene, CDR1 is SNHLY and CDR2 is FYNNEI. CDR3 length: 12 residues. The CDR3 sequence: CASSSTGYTQYF. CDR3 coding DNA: TGTGCCAGCAGTTCGACAGGGTATACGCAGTATTTT. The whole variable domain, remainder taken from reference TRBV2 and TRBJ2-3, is EPEVTQTPSHQVTQMGQEVILRCVPISNHLYFYWYRQILGQKVEFLVSFYNNEISEKSEIFDDQFSVERPDGSNFTLKIRSTKLEDSAMYFCASSSTGYTQYFGPGTRLTVL.

This chain's CDR3 is CASSGGDRVDYGYTF. CDR3 sequence (DNA): TGCGCCAGCAGCGGGGGGGACAGGGTCGATTATGGCTACACCTTC. This chain joins TRBV5-1 and TRBJ1-2, with 9 nucleotides matching TRBD1. This CDR3 is built from 15 residues. In germline, CDR1 is SGHRS, CDR2 YFSETQ. The V and J ends lost 4 bases and 5 bases, in that order; junction bases with no gene match: 9.

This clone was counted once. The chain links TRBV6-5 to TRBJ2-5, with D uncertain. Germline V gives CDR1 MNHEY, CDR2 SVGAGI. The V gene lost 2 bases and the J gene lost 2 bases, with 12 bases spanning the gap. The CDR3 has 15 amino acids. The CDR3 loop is CASSYGFSLQETQYF. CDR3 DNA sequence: TGTGCCAGCAGTTACGGGTTTAGTTTACAAGAGACCCAGTACTTC.

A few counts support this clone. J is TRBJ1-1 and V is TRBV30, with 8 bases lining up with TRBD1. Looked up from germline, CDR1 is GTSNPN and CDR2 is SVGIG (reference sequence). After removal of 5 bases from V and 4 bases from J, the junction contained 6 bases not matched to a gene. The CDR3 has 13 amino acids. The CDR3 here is CAWDRGSTTEAFF. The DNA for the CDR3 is TGTGCCTGGGACAGGGGTTCGACCACTGAAGCTTTCTTT.

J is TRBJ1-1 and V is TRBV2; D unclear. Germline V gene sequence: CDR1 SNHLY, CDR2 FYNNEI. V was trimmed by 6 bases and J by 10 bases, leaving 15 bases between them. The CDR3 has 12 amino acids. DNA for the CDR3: TGTGCCAGCAGAGTACAAGAGGGTGGAGCTTTCTTT. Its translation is CASRVQEGGAFF.

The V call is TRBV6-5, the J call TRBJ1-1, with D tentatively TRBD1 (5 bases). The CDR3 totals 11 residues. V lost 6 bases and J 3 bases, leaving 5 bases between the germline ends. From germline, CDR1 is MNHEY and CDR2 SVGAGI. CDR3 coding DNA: TGTGCCAGCAGAGGGGACACTGAAGCTTTCTTT. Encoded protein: CASRGDTEAFF.

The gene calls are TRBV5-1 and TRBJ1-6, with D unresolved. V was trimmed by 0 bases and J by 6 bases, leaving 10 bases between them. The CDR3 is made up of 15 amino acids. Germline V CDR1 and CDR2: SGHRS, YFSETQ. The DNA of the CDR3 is TGCGCCAGCAGCTTGGAGGCAGGACCTAATTCACCCCTCCACTTT. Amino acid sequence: CASSLEAGPNSPLHF. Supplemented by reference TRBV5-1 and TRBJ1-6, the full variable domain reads KAGVTQTPRYLIKTRGQQVTLSCSPISGHRSVSWYQQTPGQGLQFLFEYFSETQRNKGNFPGRFSGRQFSNSRSEMNVSTLELGDSALYLCASSLEAGPNSPLHFGNGTRLTVT.

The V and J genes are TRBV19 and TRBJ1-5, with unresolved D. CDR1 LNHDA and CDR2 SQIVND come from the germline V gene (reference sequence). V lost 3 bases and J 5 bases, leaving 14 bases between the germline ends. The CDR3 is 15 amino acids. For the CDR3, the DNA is TGTGCCAGTAGTATTGTAGCAGCTTGGCATCAGCCCCAGCATTTT. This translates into CASSIVAAWHQPQHF.